What follows is one TCR beta chain and its context. Its antigen is undetermined. The sample belongs to a study of OX40 agonist ivuxolimab in advanced cancers. Study-wide background: The group had a mean age of roughly 56 years, ranged from 23 to 79, and was 82.7% male. Study conclusions and caveats: On average, CD8+ T cells showed a greater number of expanded clones than CD4+. The antigens recognized by the expanded peripheral T cells, that is their antigen specificity, were not determined.

Exclusion applied to patients with autoimmune disease history or systemic immunosuppression. Profiling relied on immunoSEQ multiplex PCR, and the TCRdb table lists in-frame clones only, not all of them. The profile covers 45,000 to 65,000 clones, with more than 70% appearing a single time and 6.9% taken by the ten largest. The CDR3 length is 16 residues. With 5 bases clipped from V and 1 base from J, the junction kept 7 bases outside the gene matches. From germline, CDR1 is SGHNT and CDR2 YYREEE (reference sequence). The sequences come from CD4+ or CD8+ T cells sorted from blood, collected in a trial of the OX40 agonist ivuxolimab. The origin of this receptor is an adult with an advanced solid tumor such as melanoma, head and neck, liver or kidney cancer. This chain joins TRBV5-4 and TRBJ1-5; 9 nucleotides line up with TRBD1. The CDR3 sequence: CASSRTGDGSNQPQHF. CDR3 DNA sequence: TGTGCCAGCAGTCGGACAGGGGATGGAAGCAATCAGCCCCAGCATTTT.